The 12 T cell receptor beta chains in this list originate from one sample, sequenced in a study of T cell repertoires in cytomegalovirus infection. In TCRdb, the reads were re-called with MiXCR into one record per CDR3 protein. This sample has approximately 100,000 distinct CDR3 sequences, with less than 30% found just once. Their cognate antigens are unknown. The sequencing used CD8+ T cells from cultured PBMCs, collected from culture after CMV antigen stimulation. These receptors originate from a human donor in good health (CMV status not recorded). Some clones in this sample may be carry-over from other donors' samples.

CDR3 sequence: CASSEYRQTEAFF. CDR3 nucleotide sequence: TGTGCCAGCAGTGAATACCGACAGACTGAAGCTTTCTTT. The gene calls are TRBV2 and TRBJ1-1; TRBD1 is a possible D gene (5 bases). The CDR3 sequence is 13 residues long. The V and J ends lost 2 bases and 5 bases respectively, with 9 bases between them. Germline CDR1 and CDR2: SNHLY and FYNNEI. Complete variable domain (other parts from reference TRBV2 and TRBJ1-1): EPEVTQTPSHQVTQMGQEVILRCVPISNHLYFYWYRQILGQKVEFLVSFYNNEISEKSEIFDDQFSVERPDGSNFTLKIRSTKLEDSAMYFCASSEYRQTEAFFGQGTRLTVV.

The gene calls are TRBV27 and TRBJ1-1; D is undetermined. The CDR3 length is 13 residues. Trimming cost V 6 bases and J 8 bases, with 16 bases left between them. Germline V lookup: CDR1 MNHEY, CDR2 SMNVEV (reference sequence). The CDR3, as DNA: TGTGCCAGCAGCCTATACGGACTCAGAGAAGCTTTCTTT. Translation: CASSLYGLREAFF.

This clonotype was picked up one time. The chain combines TRBV12-3 or TRBV12-4 with TRBJ2-7; no definite D call. V was trimmed by 3 bases and J by 2 bases, leaving 5 bases between them. This CDR3 comprises 12 residues. The DNA for the CDR3 is TGTGCCAGCAGTTTTGAGCCCTACGAGCAGTACTTC. Protein sequence: CASSFEPYEQYF.

CDR3 nucleotides: TGTGCCAGTAGTATAGATGGGGGGCTAGACACCGGGGAGCTGTTTTTT. Translated, it gives CASSIDGGLDTGELFF. V usage is TRBV19 and J usage is TRBJ2-2; D may be TRBD1 or TRBD2 (6 bases each). This CDR3 is 16 amino acids long. Germline V gene lookup returns CDR1 LNHDA and CDR2 SQIVND (reference sequence). V dropped 0 bases and J dropped 3 bases, with 11 bases sitting between them.

This clonotype came up many times. The rearrangement uses TRBV11-2 and TRBJ1-4, with no clear D. This CDR3 comprises 17 residues. Germline V gene data show CDR1 as SGHAT and CDR2 as FQNNGV. Trimming left V 0 bases short and J 4 bases short, with 15 bases between. The CDR3 DNA reads as TGTGCCAGCAGCTTAGATCGTCATATAGGGTTTAATGAAAAACTGTTTTTT. Translated: CASSLDRHIGFNEKLFF.

The chain uses TRBV5-1 and TRBJ1-1; 7 nucleotides align to TRBD1. The CDR3 contains 14 residues. V lost 3 bases and J lost 5; bases outside the gene matches: 7. Germline V gene sequence: CDR1 SGHRS, CDR2 YFSETQ. The CDR3 reads CASSSTGFPTEAFF. CDR3 in DNA: TGCGCCAGCAGCTCGACAGGGTTTCCGACTGAAGCTTTCTTT.

This clonotype turned up a few times. J is TRBJ2-1 and V is TRBV18; 12 positions match TRBD2. CDR1 KGHSH and CDR2 LQKENI come from the germline V gene. Germline trimming cut 2 bases from V and 5 bases from J; bases unmatched to any gene: 4. CDR3 length: 16 residues. The CDR3 loop is CASSPTSGGPDNEQFF. For the CDR3, the DNA is TGTGCCAGCTCACCAACTAGCGGGGGGCCCGACAATGAGCAGTTCTTC.

The V and J genes are TRBV19 and TRBJ1-1, with no clear D. This CDR3 is 14 amino acids long. V lost 6 bases and J 3 bases, leaving 14 bases between the germline ends. Germline lookup yields CDR1 LNHDA and CDR2 SQIVND (reference sequence). CDR3: CASSPTGRDTEAFF. The CDR3 DNA follows: TGTGCCAGTAGCCCTACCGGGAGGGACACTGAAGCTTTCTTT.

The sample holds a few counts of this clonotype. This sequence joins TRBV7-9 and TRBJ2-7; D perhaps matches TRBD1 (6 bases). The CDR3 has 14 residues. CDR1 is SEHNR, CDR2 FQNEAQ, per germline (reference sequence). V was shortened by 1 base and J by 3 bases, with 10 bases between the two germline ends. As DNA, the CDR3 is TGTGCCAGCAGCTTAGGGACAGTGTTCTACGAGCAGTACTTC. Translating gives CASSLGTVFYEQYF. The whole variable domain, remainder taken from reference TRBV7-9 and TRBJ2-7, is DTGVSQNPRHKITKRGQNVTFRCDPISEHNRLYWYRQTLGQGPEFLTYFQNEAQLEKSRLLSDRFSAERPKGSFSTLEIQRTEQGDSAMYLCASSLGTVFYEQYFGPGTRLTVT.

The chain couples TRBV9 to TRBJ2-5, with D possibly called TRBD1 or TRBD2 (6 bases each). CDR1 is SGDLS, CDR2 YYNGEE, per germline. The CDR3 has 14 residues. The V gene lost 0 bases and the J gene lost 5 bases, with 11 bases spanning the gap. CDR3 nucleotide sequence: TGTGCCAGCAGCGTAGCTGGGGGGCTGGAGACCCAGTACTTC. Translation: CASSVAGGLETQYF.

This chain joins TRBV9 and TRBJ2-2; D unclear. CDR1 and CDR2 (germline): SGDLS, YYNGEE. The CDR3 loop spans 14 amino acids. V lost 4 bases and J 4 bases, leaving 11 bases between the germline ends. The CDR3 region is CASSPGGLTGELFF. In DNA form, the CDR3 reads TGTGCCAGCAGCCCAGGTGGGCTCACCGGGGAGCTGTTTTTT.

This clonotype was seen repeatedly, ten times or more. V gene TRBV7-8 combines with J gene TRBJ1-2, with 8 bases lining up with TRBD1. Trimming removed 5 bases from V and 8 bases from J; junction bases left unmatched: 13. The CDR3 contains 15 residues. Looked up from germline, CDR1 is SGHVS and CDR2 is FQNEAQ. CDR3 in DNA: TGTGCCAGCAGCCCCTCCATGGACAGGGAGGAGGGCTACACCTTC. Its translation is CASSPSMDREEGYTF.